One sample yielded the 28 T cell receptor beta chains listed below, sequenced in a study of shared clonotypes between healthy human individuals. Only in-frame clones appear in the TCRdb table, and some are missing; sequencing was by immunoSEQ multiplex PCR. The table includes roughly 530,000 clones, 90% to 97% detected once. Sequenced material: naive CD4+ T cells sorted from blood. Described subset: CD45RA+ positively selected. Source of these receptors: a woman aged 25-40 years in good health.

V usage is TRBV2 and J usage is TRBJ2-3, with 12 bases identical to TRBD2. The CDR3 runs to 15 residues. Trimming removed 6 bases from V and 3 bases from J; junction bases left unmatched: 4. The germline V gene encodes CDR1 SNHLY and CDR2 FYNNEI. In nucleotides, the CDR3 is TGTGCCAGCAGCCTAGGACTAGCGGGGACAGATACGCAGTATTTT. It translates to CASSLGLAGTDTQYF.

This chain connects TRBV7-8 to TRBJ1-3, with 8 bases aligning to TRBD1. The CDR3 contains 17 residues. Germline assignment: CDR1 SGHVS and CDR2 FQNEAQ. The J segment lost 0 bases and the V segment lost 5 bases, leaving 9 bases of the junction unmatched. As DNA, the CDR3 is TGTGCCAGCAGCCCGACCTGGACAGGGCACTCTGGAAACACCATATATTTT. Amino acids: CASSPTWTGHSGNTIYF.

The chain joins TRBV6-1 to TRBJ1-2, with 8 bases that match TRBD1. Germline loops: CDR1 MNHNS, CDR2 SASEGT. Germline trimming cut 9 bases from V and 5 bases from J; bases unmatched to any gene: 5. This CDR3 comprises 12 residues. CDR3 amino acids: CASPGGGYGYTF. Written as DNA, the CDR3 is TGTGCCAGTCCAGGGGGCGGGTATGGCTACACCTTC.

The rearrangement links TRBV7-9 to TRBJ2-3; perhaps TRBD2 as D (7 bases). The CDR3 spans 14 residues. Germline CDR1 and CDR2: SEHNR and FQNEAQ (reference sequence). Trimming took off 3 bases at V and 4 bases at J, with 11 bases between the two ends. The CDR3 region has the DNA TGTGCCAGCAGCTTTTGGGGGGGCGCAGATACGCAGTATTTT. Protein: CASSFWGGADTQYF.

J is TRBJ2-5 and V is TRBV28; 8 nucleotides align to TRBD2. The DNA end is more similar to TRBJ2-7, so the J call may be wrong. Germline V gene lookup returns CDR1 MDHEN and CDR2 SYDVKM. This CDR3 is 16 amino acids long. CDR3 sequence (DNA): TGTGCCAGCAGTTTACCACACCTTGGACTAGCCTCCGAGCAGTACTTC. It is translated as CASSLPHLGLASEQYF.

The CDR3, as DNA: TGTGCCAGCAGCGCGAAGTCATCGGATTCGAGGGACAGGGGGCAGGATGGCTACACCTTC. This gives the protein CASSAKSSDSRDRGQDGYTF. J is TRBJ1-2 and V is TRBV9, with TRBD1 matching over 12 bases. CDR1 is SGDLS and CDR2 is YYNGEE in the germline V gene. This CDR3 is 20 amino acids long. Trimming cost V 3 bases and J 6 bases; bases outside gene matches: 21.

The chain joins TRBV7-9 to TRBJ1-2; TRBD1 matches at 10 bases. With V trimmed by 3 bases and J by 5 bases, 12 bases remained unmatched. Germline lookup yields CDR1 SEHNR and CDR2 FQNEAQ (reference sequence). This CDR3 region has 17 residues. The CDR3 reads CASSFRDRGEKVYGYTF. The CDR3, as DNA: TGTGCCAGCAGCTTCCGGGACAGGGGAGAAAAAGTTTATGGCTACACCTTC.

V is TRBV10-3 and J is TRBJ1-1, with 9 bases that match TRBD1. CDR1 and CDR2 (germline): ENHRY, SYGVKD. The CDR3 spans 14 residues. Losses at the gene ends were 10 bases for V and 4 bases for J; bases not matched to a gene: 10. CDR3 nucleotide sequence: TGTGCCACTAAATGGGGACAGGGTTTCACTGAAGCTTTCTTT. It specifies CATKWGQGFTEAFF.

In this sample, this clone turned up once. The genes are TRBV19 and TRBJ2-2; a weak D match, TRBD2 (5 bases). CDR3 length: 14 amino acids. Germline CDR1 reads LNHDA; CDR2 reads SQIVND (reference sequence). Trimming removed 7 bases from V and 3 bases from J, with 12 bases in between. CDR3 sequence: CASKYGRDTGELFF. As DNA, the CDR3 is TGTGCCAGTAAATACGGGCGGGACACCGGGGAGCTGTTTTTT.

The CDR3 sequence is CASSSRTSGRALEFF. In nucleotides, the CDR3 is TGTGCCAGCAGCTCAAGGACTAGCGGGAGGGCCCTTGAGTTCTTC. The chain has TRBV5-6 and TRBJ2-1; TRBD2 matches at 15 bases. V was pared by 3 bases and J by 14 bases, with 9 bases of the junction left unmatched. There are 15 residues in the CDR3. CDR1 and CDR2 from the germline V gene are SGHDT and YYEEEE.

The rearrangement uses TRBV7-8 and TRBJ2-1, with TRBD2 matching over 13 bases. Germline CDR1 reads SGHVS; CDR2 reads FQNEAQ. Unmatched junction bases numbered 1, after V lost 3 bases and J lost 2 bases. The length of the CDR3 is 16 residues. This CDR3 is CASSFGTSGTYNEQFF. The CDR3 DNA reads TGTGCCAGCAGCTTTGGGACTAGCGGGACCTACAATGAGCAGTTCTTC.

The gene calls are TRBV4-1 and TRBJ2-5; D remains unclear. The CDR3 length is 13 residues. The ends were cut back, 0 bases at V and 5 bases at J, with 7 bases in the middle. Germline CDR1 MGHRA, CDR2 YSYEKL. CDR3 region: CASSQDRAETQYF. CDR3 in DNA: TGCGCCAGCAGCCAAGATCGCGCTGAGACCCAGTACTTC.

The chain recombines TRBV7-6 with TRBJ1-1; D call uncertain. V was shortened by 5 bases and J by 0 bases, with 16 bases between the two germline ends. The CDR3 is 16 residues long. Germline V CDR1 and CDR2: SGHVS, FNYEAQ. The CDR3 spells CASSPRGRPLNTEAFF. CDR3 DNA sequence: TGTGCCAGCAGCCCGAGAGGTAGGCCCCTGAACACTGAAGCTTTCTTT. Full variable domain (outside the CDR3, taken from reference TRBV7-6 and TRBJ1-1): GAGVSQSPRYKVTKRGQDVALRCDPISGHVSLYWYRQALGQGPEFLTYFNYEAQQDKSGLPNDRFSAERPEGSISTLTIQRTEQRDSAMYRCASSPRGRPLNTEAFFGQGTRLTVV.

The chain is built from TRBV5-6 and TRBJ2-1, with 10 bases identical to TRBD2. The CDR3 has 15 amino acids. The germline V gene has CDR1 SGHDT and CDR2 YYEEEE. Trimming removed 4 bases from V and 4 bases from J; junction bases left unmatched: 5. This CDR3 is CASSTSGRGYNEQFF. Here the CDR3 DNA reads TGTGCCAGCAGCACGAGCGGGAGGGGGTACAATGAGCAGTTCTTC.

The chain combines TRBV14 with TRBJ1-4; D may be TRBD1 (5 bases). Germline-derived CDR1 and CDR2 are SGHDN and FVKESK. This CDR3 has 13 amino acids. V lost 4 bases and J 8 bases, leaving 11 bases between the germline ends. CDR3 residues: CASSLEGWEKLFF. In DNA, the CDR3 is TGTGCCAGCAGCCTAGAGGGGTGGGAAAAACTGTTTTTT.

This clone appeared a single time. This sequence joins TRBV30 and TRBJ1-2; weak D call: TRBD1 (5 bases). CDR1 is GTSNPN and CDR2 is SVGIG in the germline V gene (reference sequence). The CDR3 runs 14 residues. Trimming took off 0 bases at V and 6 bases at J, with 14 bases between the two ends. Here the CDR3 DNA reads TGTGCCTGGAGTGTACGGGGGACGCCGAATGGCTACACCTTC. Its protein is CAWSVRGTPNGYTF.

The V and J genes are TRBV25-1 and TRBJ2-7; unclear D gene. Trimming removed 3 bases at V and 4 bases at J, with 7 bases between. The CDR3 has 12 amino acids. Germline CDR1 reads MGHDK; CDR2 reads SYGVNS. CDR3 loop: CASSDLEYEQYF. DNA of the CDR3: TGTGCCAGCAGTGATCTTGAGTACGAGCAGTACTTC.

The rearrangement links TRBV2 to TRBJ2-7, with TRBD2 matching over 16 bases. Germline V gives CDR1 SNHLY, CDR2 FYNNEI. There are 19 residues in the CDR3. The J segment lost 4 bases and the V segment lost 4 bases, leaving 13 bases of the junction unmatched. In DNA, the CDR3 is TGTGCCAGCAGTGTGGCGGGACTAGCGGGAGGGCTCCGATTGTACGAGCAGTACTTC. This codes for CASSVAGLAGGLRLYEQYF. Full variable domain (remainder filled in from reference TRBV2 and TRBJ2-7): EPEVTQTPSHQVTQMGQEVILRCVPISNHLYFYWYRQILGQKVEFLVSFYNNEISEKSEIFDDQFSVERPDGSNFTLKIRSTKLEDSAMYFCASSVAGLAGGLRLYEQYFGPGTRLTVT.

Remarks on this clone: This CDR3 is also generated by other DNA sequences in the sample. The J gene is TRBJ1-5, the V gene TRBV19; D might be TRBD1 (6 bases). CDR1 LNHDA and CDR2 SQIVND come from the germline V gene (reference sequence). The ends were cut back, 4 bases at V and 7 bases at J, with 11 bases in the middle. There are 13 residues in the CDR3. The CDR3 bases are TGTGCCAGTAGTACACAGGGTGACCAGCCCCAGCATTTT. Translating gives CASSTQGDQPQHF. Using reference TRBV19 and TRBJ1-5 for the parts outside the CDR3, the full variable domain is DGGITQSPKYLFRKEGQNVTLSCEQNLNHDAMYWYRQDPGQGLRLIYYSQIVNDFQKGDIAEGYSVSREKKESFPLTVTSAQKNPTAFYLCASSTQGDQPQHFGDGTRLSIL.

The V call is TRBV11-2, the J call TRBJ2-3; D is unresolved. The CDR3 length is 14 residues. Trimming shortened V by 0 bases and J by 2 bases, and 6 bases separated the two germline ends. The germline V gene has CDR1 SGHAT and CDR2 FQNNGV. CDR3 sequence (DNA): TGTGCCAGCAGCTTAGAGTTGGTCACAGATACGCAGTATTTT. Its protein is CASSLELVTDTQYF.

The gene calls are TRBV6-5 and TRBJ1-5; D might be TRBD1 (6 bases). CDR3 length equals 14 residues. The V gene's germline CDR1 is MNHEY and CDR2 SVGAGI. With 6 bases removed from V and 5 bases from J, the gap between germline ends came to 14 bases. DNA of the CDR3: TGTGCCAGCAGCACAACAGGGAAACATCAGCCCCAGCATTTT. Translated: CASSTTGKHQPQHF.

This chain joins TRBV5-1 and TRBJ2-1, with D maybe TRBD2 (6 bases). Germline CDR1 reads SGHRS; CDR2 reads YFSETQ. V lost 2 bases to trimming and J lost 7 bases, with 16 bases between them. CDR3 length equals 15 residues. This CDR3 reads CASSFSPGAPNEQFF. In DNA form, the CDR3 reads TGCGCCAGCAGCTTCAGTCCGGGAGCCCCGAATGAGCAGTTCTTC.

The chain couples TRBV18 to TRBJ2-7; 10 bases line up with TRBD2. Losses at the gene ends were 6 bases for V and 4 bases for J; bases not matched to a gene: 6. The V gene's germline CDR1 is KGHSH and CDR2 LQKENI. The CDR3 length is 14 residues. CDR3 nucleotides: TGTGCCAGCTCGGAGCGGGAGGGAAATTACGAGCAGTACTTC. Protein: CASSEREGNYEQYF.

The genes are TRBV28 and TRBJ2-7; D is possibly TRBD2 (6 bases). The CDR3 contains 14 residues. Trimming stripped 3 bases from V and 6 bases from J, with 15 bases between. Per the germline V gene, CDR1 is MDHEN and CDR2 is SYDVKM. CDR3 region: CASSFAGRSPEQYF. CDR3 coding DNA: TGTGCCAGCAGTTTTGCCGGGAGATCCCCCGAGCAGTACTTC.

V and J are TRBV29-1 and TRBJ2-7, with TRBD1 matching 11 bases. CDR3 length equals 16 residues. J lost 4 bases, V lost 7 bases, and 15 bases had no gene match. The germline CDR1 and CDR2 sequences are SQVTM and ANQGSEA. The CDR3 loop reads CSAEAAGTGGVYEQYF. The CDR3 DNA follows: TGCAGCGCCGAGGCCGCGGGGACAGGGGGGGTATACGAGCAGTACTTC.

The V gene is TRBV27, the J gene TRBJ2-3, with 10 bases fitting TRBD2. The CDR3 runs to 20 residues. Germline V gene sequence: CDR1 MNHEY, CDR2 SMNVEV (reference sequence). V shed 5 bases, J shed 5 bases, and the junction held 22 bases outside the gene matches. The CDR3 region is CASSVAGTSVFYRNGDTQYF. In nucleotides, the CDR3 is TGTGCCAGCAGTGTCGCCGGGACTAGCGTCTTTTACAGGAATGGAGATACGCAGTATTTT.

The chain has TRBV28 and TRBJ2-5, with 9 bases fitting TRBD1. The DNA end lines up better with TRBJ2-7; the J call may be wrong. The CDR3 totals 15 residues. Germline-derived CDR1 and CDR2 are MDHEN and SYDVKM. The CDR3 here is CASSIPGTGWNEQYF. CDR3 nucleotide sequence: TGTGCCAGCAGCATCCCCGGGACAGGGTGGAACGAGCAGTACTTC.

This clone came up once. In nucleotides, the CDR3 is TGCAGCGTTGTGGATGAGGGGAGAGGAAACACCATATATTTT. It codes for CSVVDEGRGNTIYF. The rearrangement links TRBV29-1 to TRBJ1-3, with D possibly being TRBD1 (5 bases). Trimming removed 4 bases at V and 4 bases at J, with 14 bases between. The CDR3 extends over 14 amino acids. CDR1 and CDR2 (germline): SQVTM, ANQGSEA.